This T cell receptor beta chain was sequenced for a study of blood T cell repertoires in COVID-19. Overall study context: Specimens from acute and convalescent COVID-19 originated in the United States, Italy and Spain.

In the original analysis: Scientists estimated how many nucleated cells there were by amplifying reference gene primers. TCRdb's copy holds only in-frame clones and misses some; the assay was immunoSEQ multiplex PCR. That table supplies the V and J calls and clone size; D and trimming were determined from the DNA. The sample contains roughly 130,000 clones, around four fifths of which appear only once. The receptor was isolated from a man aged 55 to 70 with active or convalescent COVID-19. The sequencing sample was made of peripheral blood.

The CDR3 nucleotides read TGCGCCAGCGTGATAGGACATTCGCCTCCCGCGGCCAAAAACATTCAGTACTTC. It translates to CASVIGHSPPAAKNIQYF. The chain combines TRBV23-1 with TRBJ2-4, with D possibly being TRBD1 (5 bases). TRBV23-1 is an ORF for which the function is uncertain. CDR3 length equals 18 residues. Trimming pared 8 bases from V and 1 base from J, leaving 24 bases between.